This is a list of T cell receptor beta chains from one sample in a study of cytomegalovirus exposure and HLA in healthy donors. TCRdb's copy holds only in-frame clones and misses some; the assay was immunoSEQ multiplex PCR. The repertoire consists of 120,000 or so clones, with more than 80% occurring once and the leading ten covering about 2.6%. The sample taken for sequencing was PBMCs. The source is a man between 25 and 39 years old in good health and CMV-seronegative. Both conserved end residues are part of each CDR3. A D gene is named only where the DNA matches it firmly.

j_gene: TRBJ2-1; v_gene: TRBV27; d_gene: TRBD2; CDR3aa: CASSLGTSGRGEQFF; CDR3nt: TGTGCCAGCAGTCTAGGGACTAGCGGGAGGGGGGAGCAGTTCTTC
j_gene: TRBJ1-2; v_gene: TRBV15; d_gene: -; CDR3aa: CATSRDADSEDTF; CDR3nt: TGTGCCACCAGCAGAGATGCCGACAGTGAAGACACCTTC
j_gene: TRBJ2-1; v_gene: TRBV29-1; d_gene: TRBD2; CDR3aa: CSVEVRSPSGRVRAQFF; CDR3nt: TGCAGCGTTGAAGTAAGGTCCCCTAGCGGGAGGGTTCGGGCGCAGTTCTTC
j_gene: TRBJ1-3; v_gene: TRBV4-3; d_gene: -; CDR3aa: CASSQDLGQSGNTIYF; CDR3nt: TGCGCCAGCAGCCAAGATCTCGGACAGAGTGGAAACACCATATATTTT
j_gene: TRBJ2-7; v_gene: TRBV11-2; d_gene: TRBD2; CDR3aa: CASSLEASGSYEQYF; CDR3nt: TGTGCCAGCAGCTTAGAGGCTAGCGGCTCCTACGAGCAGTACTTC
j_gene: TRBJ2-3; v_gene: TRBV27; d_gene: -; CDR3aa: CASRVAGTDTQYF; CDR3nt: TGTGCCAGCAGGGTAGCGGGCACAGATACGCAGTATTTT
j_gene: TRBJ2-7; v_gene: TRBV27; d_gene: TRBD2; CDR3aa: CASSFSGGREQYF; CDR3nt: TGTGCCAGCAGTTTCTCGGGGGGGCGCGAGCAGTACTTC
j_gene: TRBJ1-3; v_gene: TRBV9; d_gene: TRBD1; CDR3aa: CASSKQGSGNTIYF; CDR3nt: TGTGCCAGCAGCAAACAGGGGTCCGGAAACACCATATATTTT
j_gene: TRBJ2-3; v_gene: TRBV29-1; d_gene: TRBD2; CDR3aa: CSGELAGGFLDTQYF; CDR3nt: TGCAGCGGGGAACTAGCGGGAGGATTCTTGGATACGCAGTATTTT
j_gene: TRBJ1-3; v_gene: TRBV5-1; d_gene: TRBD1; CDR3aa: CASSLDRGLGNTIYF; CDR3nt: TGCGCCAGCAGCTTGGACAGGGGGCTTGGAAACACCATATATTTT
j_gene: TRBJ2-2; v_gene: TRBV5-6; d_gene: TRBD2; CDR3aa: CASSSGTSGTPNTGELFF; CDR3nt: TGTGCCAGCAGCTCCGGGACTAGCGGGACTCCGAACACCGGGGAGCTGTTTTTT